The 12 T cell receptor beta chains below were found in one sample sequenced in a study of CD8 T cells in Susac syndrome. With random hexamers, reverse transcription was performed on 0.5 to 1 ug of RNA. Via MiXCR, TCRdb re-called the immunoSEQ multiplex PCR reads, giving one row per CDR3 protein. The sample carries about 280,000 distinct CDR3 sequences, 70% to 90% recorded once. Sequenced sample: CD8+ T cells from PBMCs. These receptors came from a human donor with multiple sclerosis.

This chain links TRBV6-1 with TRBJ1-5; tentative D call: TRBD1 (5 bases). CDR1 MNHNS and CDR2 SASEGT come from the germline V gene. The CDR3 is made up of 13 amino acids. The V and J ends lost 10 bases and 4 bases respectively, with 14 bases between them. CDR3 nucleotide sequence: TGTGCCACCCGAGTCAGGGAGAATCAGCCCCAGCATTTT. Translating gives CATRVRENQPQHF.

V gene TRBV28 combines with J gene TRBJ2-7; the D call may be TRBD1 or TRBD2 (5 bases each). CDR3 size: 14 residues. The V and J ends lost 9 bases and 1 base respectively, with 16 bases between them. CDR1 and CDR2 (germline): MDHEN, SYDVKM. CDR3: CASLAGTGSYEQYF. CDR3 in DNA: TGTGCCAGTCTCGCCGGGACGGGGTCCTACGAGCAGTACTTC.

On this clonotype itself: Germline is not matched at one junction end, which may reflect a read error. This chain joins TRBV29-1 and TRBJ2-1, with 14 bases fitting TRBD2. CDR3 size: 17 residues. CDR1 and CDR2 from the germline V gene are SQVTM and ANQGSEA. This CDR3 is CSVEGLAGGPPYNEQFF. CDR3 nucleotides: TGCAGCGTCGAAGGACTAGCGGGAGGTCCCCCCTACAATGAGCAGTTCTTC.

The chain has TRBV13 and TRBJ1-2; D might be TRBD1 (5 bases). CDR3 size: 12 residues. CDR1 is PRHDT and CDR2 is FYEKMQ in the germline V gene (reference sequence). V lost 4 bases and J 5 bases, leaving 8 bases between the germline ends. CDR3 DNA: TGTGCCAGCAGCTCCCAGGGTTATGGCTACACCTTC. Amino acids: CASSSQGYGYTF.

This clonotype has just one count. The chain uses TRBV15 and TRBJ1-5; D gene unclear. Germline CDR1 and CDR2: LNHNV and YYDKDF (reference sequence). The CDR3 has 14 residues. The V end lost 3 bases, the J end lost 0 bases, and 6 bases lay between the germline ends. CDR3 protein: CATSRADSNQPQHF. CDR3 nucleotide sequence: TGTGCCACCAGCAGGGCGGATAGCAATCAGCCCCAGCATTTT.

The J gene is TRBJ1-2, the V gene TRBV29-1, with D unresolved. CDR1 and CDR2 from the germline V gene are SQVTM and ANQGSEA. Between the trimmed V and J ends, which lost 7 bases and 10 bases, there was a span of 19 bases. The CDR3 spans 12 residues. The CDR3 reads CSASGSPADYTF. In nucleotides, the CDR3 is TGCAGCGCCTCCGGGAGCCCAGCGGACTACACCTTC.

The chain uses TRBV7-8 and TRBJ1-5; TRBD1 matches at 8 bases. V lost 11 bases, J lost 3 bases, and 6 bases stayed unmatched. Germline CDR1 SGHVS, CDR2 FQNEAQ. The CDR3 sequence is 13 residues long. CDR3 amino acids: CASAGGDNQPQHF. CDR3 nucleotides: TGTGCCTCCGCAGGGGGCGACAATCAGCCCCAGCATTTT.

V and J are TRBV29-1 and TRBJ2-1, with TRBD2 identical over 7 bases. This CDR3 is 13 amino acids long. The germline CDR1 and CDR2 sequences are SQVTM and ANQGSEA. Trimming at V came to 4 bases and at J to 5 bases, leaving 5 bases not matched to a gene. The CDR3 sequence is CSVGGLTHNEQFF. In nucleotides, the CDR3 is TGCAGCGTTGGGGGACTAACCCACAATGAGCAGTTCTTC.

This rearrangement joins TRBV25-1 to TRBJ2-1; D uncertain. V lost 3 bases and J 0 bases, leaving 12 bases between the germline ends. This CDR3 region has 16 residues. Germline V lookup: CDR1 MGHDK, CDR2 SYGVNS. The DNA for the CDR3 is TGTGCCAGCAGTGACAACCCCAGAATCTCCTACAATGAGCAGTTCTTC. Translated: CASSDNPRISYNEQFF.

The chain employs TRBV4-1 and TRBJ2-2; D perhaps matches TRBD2 (5 bases). This CDR3 is 12 amino acids long. Per germline, CDR1 MGHRA and CDR2 YSYEKL. V lost 6 bases to trimming and J lost 17 bases, with 19 bases between them. The CDR3 spells CASSLPTGEPFF. For the CDR3, the DNA is TGCGCCAGCAGTCTACCCACCGGGGAGCCTTTTTTT.

The V gene is TRBV5-1, the J gene TRBJ1-3; D remains ambiguous. The CDR3 length is 16 residues. V was trimmed by 4 bases and J by 2 bases, leaving 16 bases between them. CDR1 and CDR2 from the germline V gene are SGHRS and YFSETQ. CDR3 DNA: TGCGCCAGCAGCGCGGGATTTCGAGATCCTGGAAACACCATATATTTT. The encoded protein is CASSAGFRDPGNTIYF.

As DNA, the CDR3 is TGTGCCAGTAGTAACCGGGACTGGGGGGCCTCCGGGGAGCTGTTTTTT. Protein product: CASSNRDWGASGELFF. The genes are TRBV19 and TRBJ2-2, with D possibly called TRBD1 or TRBD2 (6 bases each). Germline lookup yields CDR1 LNHDA and CDR2 SQIVND (reference sequence). The CDR3 runs 16 residues. Trimming pared 4 bases from V and 6 bases from J, leaving 18 bases between.